Listed below are T cell receptor beta chains from one sample, sequenced in a study of shared clonotypes between healthy human individuals. The data were produced by immunoSEQ multiplex PCR, yet TCRdb's version contains in-frame clones alone and is incomplete. In the table there are about 660,000 clones, around two thirds of which are singletons. The sequenced sample was memory CD4+ T cells sorted from blood. The source is a woman between 25 and 40 years old in good health. Each CDR3 is given with its conserved first and last residue. The D gene is left open where the match is weak. Only some rows state a clone size, as once, few, many or a class for expanded clones.

j_gene | d_gene | v_gene | abundance | CDR3aa | CDR3nt
TRBJ1-1 | - | TRBV30 | once | CAWSDSPLNTEAFF | TGTGCCTGGAGTGATAGTCCGCTGAACACTGAAGCTTTCTTT
TRBJ1-1 | - | TRBV19 | - | CASSPWTTTEAFF | TGTGCCAGTAGTCCTTGGACGACAACCGAAGCTTTCTTT
TRBJ2-2 | - | TRBV4-1 | - | CASSQGRGQINTGELFF | TGCGCCAGCAGCCAAGGACGAGGACAAATAAACACCGGGGAGCTGTTTTTT
TRBJ2-2 | - | TRBV6-4 | - | CASSDSKMGDTGELFF | TGTGCCAGCAGTGACTCGAAGATGGGCGACACCGGGGAGCTGTTTTTT
TRBJ1-2 | - | TRBV29-1 | - | CSFWDYYGYTF | TGCAGCTTTTGGGACTACTATGGCTACACCTTC
TRBJ2-5 | - | TRBV6-6 | - | CASSSHMKGETQYF | TGTGCCAGCAGTTCCCACATGAAGGGAGAGACCCAGTACTTC
TRBJ2-2 | TRBD2 | TRBV25-1 | - | CASTLAGANTGELFF | TGTGCCAGCACGTTAGCGGGAGCGAACACCGGGGAGCTGTTTTTT
TRBJ2-1 | TRBD2 | TRBV7-6 | few | CASSLASREFESEQFF | TGTGCCAGCAGCTTAGCGTCGCGGGAGTTCGAGAGTGAGCAGTTCTTC
TRBJ2-1 | TRBD2 | TRBV7-3 | - | CASSLSMGLMLDYDEQFF | TGTGCCAGCAGCCTCTCGATGGGACTAATGCTAGACTACGATGAGCAGTTCTTC
TRBJ2-4 | - | TRBV28 | - | CASADGDKNIQYF | TGTGCCAGCGCGGACGGGGATAAAAACATTCAGTACTTC
TRBJ2-1 | TRBD1 | TRBV6-5 | - | CASSYEGTGLGEQFF | TGTGCCAGCAGTTACGAAGGGACAGGGCTGGGGGAGCAGTTCTTC
TRBJ1-2 | - | TRBV4-1 | - | CASSQDSGFGYGYTF | TGCGCCAGCAGCCAAGACAGCGGGTTTGGCTATGGCTACACCTTC
TRBJ1-1 | - | TRBV2 | - | CASSPDVGGTEAFF | TGTGCCAGCAGTCCAGACGTTGGGGGCACTGAAGCTTTCTTT
TRBJ2-4 | - | TRBV29-1 | - | CSVSGAYGIQYF | TGCAGCGTTTCAGGGGCCTACGGCATTCAGTACTTC
TRBJ2-5 | TRBD2 | TRBV5-6 | few | CASSPGLQETQYF | TGTGCCAGCAGCCCGGGACTACAAGAGACCCAGTACTTC
TRBJ1-1 | - | TRBV18 | - | CASSPGQANTEAFF | TGTGCCAGCTCACCTGGGCAGGCGAACACTGAAGCTTTCTTT
TRBJ2-3 | - | TRBV28 | - | CASSPYLWAQGTQYF | TGTGCCAGCAGTCCATATCTATGGGCTCAGGGTACGCAGTATTTT
TRBJ1-2 | - | TRBV27 | many | CASSPRQVGGYTF | TGTGCCAGCAGTCCTAGACAGGTCGGGGGCTACACCTTC
TRBJ2-1 | TRBD2 | TRBV14 | few | CASSQLADRRNEQFF | TGTGCCAGCAGCCAGCTAGCGGATCGGAGGAATGAGCAGTTCTTC
TRBJ1-1 | - | TRBV6-1 | - | CASSESHTEAFF | TGTGCCAGCAGTGAATCCCACACTGAAGCTTTCTTT
TRBJ1-1 | - | TRBV15 | once | CATSRDRGSMNTEAFF | TGTGCCACCAGCAGAGATCGTGGCAGCATGAACACTGAAGCTTTCTTT
TRBJ1-4 | - | TRBV21-1 | many | CASSTQGATNEKLFF | TGTGCCAGCAGCACCCAGGGGGCAACTAATGAAAAACTGTTTTTT
TRBJ2-7 | - | TRBV6-1 | - | CASSDLQTYEQYF | TGTGCCAGCAGTGATCTTCAGACCTACGAGCAGTACTTC
TRBJ2-5 | - | TRBV2 | - | CASTGGVWGETQYF | TGTGCCAGCACCGGAGGGGTTTGGGGAGAGACCCAGTACTTC
TRBJ2-3 | TRBD2 | TRBV5-1 | - | CASSLASSGSGMDTQYF | TGCGCCAGCAGCTTGGCCAGTAGCGGGAGTGGGATGGATACGCAGTATTTT
TRBJ2-3 | TRBD2 | TRBV5-1 | - | CASSLTSGSGTDTQYF | TGCGCCAGCAGCTTGACAAGCGGGAGCGGCACAGATACGCAGTATTTT
TRBJ2-2 | - | TRBV7-9 | - | CASSQVPGELFF | TGTGCCAGCAGCCAGGTTCCCGGGGAGCTGTTTTTT
TRBJ2-5 | - | TRBV15 | - | CATSRDNREETQYF | TGTGCCACCAGCAGAGATAACAGGGAGGAGACCCAGTACTTC
TRBJ2-2 | TRBD2 | TRBV7-3 | - | CASSLRGVSDTGELFF | TGTGCCAGCAGCTTACGGGGGGTTTCGGACACCGGGGAGCTGTTTTTT
TRBJ2-2 | - | TRBV12-5 | - | CASGYATGNTGELFF | TGTGCTAGTGGTTATGCCACGGGGAACACCGGGGAGCTGTTTTTT
TRBJ2-7 | - | TRBV6-5 | - | CASSSGTLSYEQYF | TGTGCCAGCAGTTCTGGGACACTCTCCTACGAGCAGTACTTC
TRBJ1-1 | - | TRBV23-1 | - | CARPPPEAFF | TGCGCCAGACCCCCCCCTGAAGCTTTCTTT
TRBJ2-7 | TRBD2 | TRBV7-8 | - | CASSLAGSSGSREQYF | TGTGCCAGCAGCTTAGCCGGATCTAGCGGGAGTCGCGAGCAGTACTTC
TRBJ2-1 | - | TRBV2 | - | CASRRDTSYNEQFF | TGTGCCAGCAGGCGGGATACTTCCTACAATGAGCAGTTCTTC
TRBJ2-4 | - | TRBV19 | few | CASSNRDTTNIQYF | TGTGCCAGTAGTAACCGGGACACTACGAACATTCAGTACTTC
TRBJ1-2 | TRBD1 | TRBV19 | - | CASSTPGTGGAGYGYTF | TGTGCCAGTAGTACCCCCGGGACAGGGGGCGCCGGTTATGGCTACACCTTC
TRBJ1-5 | - | TRBV28 | - | CASKGIRRGSDVQPQHF | TGTGCCAGCAAGGGGATCCGGAGAGGGAGCGATGTTCAGCCCCAGCATTTT
TRBJ2-3 | - | TRBV28 | - | CASSQGSTDTQYF | TGTGCCAGCAGTCAGGGAAGCACAGATACGCAGTATTTT
TRBJ1-2 | - | TRBV18 | - | CASSLNLPNYGYTF | TGTGCCAGCTCACTTAACTTACCTAACTATGGCTACACCTTC
TRBJ2-1 | - | TRBV5-1 | few | CASSLDSGGYNEQFF | TGCGCCAGCAGCTTGGATTCAGGGGGGTACAATGAGCAGTTCTTC
TRBJ2-2 | TRBD2 | TRBV7-3 | few | CASRNLAGVGELFF | TGTGCCAGCAGAAATCTAGCGGGAGTCGGGGAGCTGTTTTTT
TRBJ2-7 | TRBD2 | TRBV5-1 | - | CASSLSFGSGTYEQYF | TGCGCCAGCAGCTTATCGTTCGGTAGCGGGACTTACGAGCAGTACTTC
TRBJ1-1 | - | TRBV19 | - | CASSPQVANTEAFF | TGTGCCAGTAGTCCCCAGGTTGCGAACACTGAAGCTTTCTTT
TRBJ2-1 | - | TRBV2 | many | CASCCPGRSYNEQFF | TGTGCCAGCTGCTGCCCGGGTCGGTCCTACAATGAGCAGTTCTTC
TRBJ2-1 | TRBD2 | TRBV15 | - | CATSSLSSGGYNEQFF | TGTGCCACCAGCAGTCTCTCCTCGGGGGGCTACAATGAGCAGTTCTTC
TRBJ2-1 | TRBD2 | TRBV27 | - | CASSSSGTSSFEQFF | TGTGCCAGCAGCTCCTCCGGGACTAGTTCTTTTGAGCAGTTCTTC
TRBJ1-5 | - | TRBV5-1 | - | CASSRSGDVSQPQHF | TGCGCCAGCAGCCGGTCAGGGGATGTCTCGCAGCCCCAGCATTTT
TRBJ1-2 | - | TRBV4-1 | - | CASSQDGYYGYTF | TGCGCCAGCAGCCAAGATGGATACTATGGCTACACCTTC
TRBJ2-5 | TRBD1 | TRBV5-1 | - | CASSPQGRPTGPETQYF | TGCGCCAGCAGCCCACAGGGACGACCGACAGGGCCAGAGACCCAGTACTTC
TRBJ2-5 | TRBD2 | TRBV7-7 | - | CASSSSGTSSFETQYF | TGTGCCAGCAGCTCCTCCGGGACTAGCTCTTTCGAGACCCAGTACTTC
TRBJ2-2 | TRBD1 | TRBV2 | - | CASTNRGHLNTGELFF | TGTGCCAGCACCAACAGGGGACATCTGAACACCGGGGAGCTGTTTTTT
TRBJ2-7 | TRBD1 | TRBV15 | - | CATSRTQRQGQYEQYF | TGTGCCACCAGCAGAACCCAACGACAGGGACAGTACGAGCAGTACTTC